Sequencing of this TCR beta chain was carried out in a study of cytomegalovirus exposure and HLA in healthy donors. 60 Vbeta and 13 Jbeta primers were used in PCR. TCRdb keeps only in-frame clones here, not all; method: immunoSEQ multiplex PCR. The sample has 140,000 to 150,000 clones; around four fifths are singletons. Despite likely unrecorded immune exposures, the donors were nominally healthy at the time of sampling. Study results and caveats: Later on, a genetic analysis was performed. It linked a missense variant in DCLRE1C with V- and J-gene trimming of TCR beta. Earlier results showed most TCR beta V segments being productive about 87% or about 30% of the time. Several of the most significant clusters appeared, in a later analysis, to be linked to common viral pathogens.

Germline V lookup: CDR1 SGHVS, CDR2 FNYEAQ. J was trimmed by 8 bases and V by 1 base; bases with no gene match: 2. The CDR3 spans 13 residues. This clone has a single count. Its antigen is not known. The chain carries TRBV7-6 and TRBJ2-1, with 7 nucleotides matching TRBD2. The clonotype comes from a male donor in good health and CMV-seronegative. Sequenced: PBMCs. This CDR3 reads CASSLGGGDEQFF. The CDR3 region has the DNA TGTGCCAGCAGCTTAGGTGGGGGGGATGAGCAGTTCTTC.